The T cell receptor (beta chain) described here comes from a study of cytomegalovirus exposure and HLA in healthy donors. Researchers ran the PCR with 60 Vbeta and 13 Jbeta primers. Libraries were prepared by immunoSEQ multiplex PCR; TCRdb keeps only in-frame clonotypes and omits some of them. The table includes about 190,000 clones, approximately 79% detected once. Germline loops: CDR1 PRHDT, CDR2 FYEKMQ (reference sequence). The CDR3 is 15 amino acids. V gave up 0 bases and J gave up 5 bases; unmatched junction bases: 2. The sequencing sample was made of PBMCs. The chain combines TRBV13 with TRBJ2-5; 11 bases are a match to TRBD2. The clonotype originates from a woman younger than 35 in good health and CMV-seronegative. The DNA of the CDR3 is TGTGCCAGCAGCTTAGGACTAGCGGGAGTGGAGACCCAGTACTTC. Protein: CASSLGLAGVETQYF.